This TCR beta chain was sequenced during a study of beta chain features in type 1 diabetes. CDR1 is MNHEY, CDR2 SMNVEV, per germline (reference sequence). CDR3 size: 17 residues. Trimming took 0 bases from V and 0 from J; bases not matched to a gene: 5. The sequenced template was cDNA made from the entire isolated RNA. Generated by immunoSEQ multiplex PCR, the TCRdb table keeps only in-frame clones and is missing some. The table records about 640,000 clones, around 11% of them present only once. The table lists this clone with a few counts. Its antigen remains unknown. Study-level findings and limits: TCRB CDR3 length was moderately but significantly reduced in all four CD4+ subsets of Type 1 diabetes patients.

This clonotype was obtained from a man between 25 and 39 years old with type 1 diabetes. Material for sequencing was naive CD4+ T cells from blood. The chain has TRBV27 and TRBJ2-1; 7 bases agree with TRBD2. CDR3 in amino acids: CASSLSGSGASYNEQFF. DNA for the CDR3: TGTGCCAGCAGTTTATCGGGAAGCGGGGCCTCCTACAATGAGCAGTTCTTC.